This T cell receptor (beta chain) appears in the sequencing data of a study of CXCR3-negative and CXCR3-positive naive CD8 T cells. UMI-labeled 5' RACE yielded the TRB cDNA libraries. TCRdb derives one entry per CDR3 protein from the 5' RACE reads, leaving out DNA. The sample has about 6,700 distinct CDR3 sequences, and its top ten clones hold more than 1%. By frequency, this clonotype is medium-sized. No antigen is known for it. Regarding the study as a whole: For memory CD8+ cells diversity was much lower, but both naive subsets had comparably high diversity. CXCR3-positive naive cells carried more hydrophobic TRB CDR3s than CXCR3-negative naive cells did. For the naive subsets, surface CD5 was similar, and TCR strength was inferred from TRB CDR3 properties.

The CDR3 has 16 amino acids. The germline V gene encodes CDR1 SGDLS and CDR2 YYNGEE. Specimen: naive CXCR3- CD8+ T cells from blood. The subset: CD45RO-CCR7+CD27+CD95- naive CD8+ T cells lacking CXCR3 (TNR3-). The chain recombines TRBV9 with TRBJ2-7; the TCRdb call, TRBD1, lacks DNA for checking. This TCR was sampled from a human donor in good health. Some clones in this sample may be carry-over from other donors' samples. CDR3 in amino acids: CASSAGQASSSYEQYF.